Below, 12 T cell receptor beta chains from the same sample are listed, as sequenced in a study of cytomegalovirus exposure and HLA in healthy donors. The PCR employed 60 Vbeta primers together with 13 Jbeta primers. Method: immunoSEQ multiplex PCR; TCRdb's copy keeps in-frame clones and lacks some. The table records 120,000 to 150,000 clones, 70% to 85% of them present only once. Sequencing used PBMCs. These receptors were collected from a male donor in good health and CMV-seronegative.

This sequence joins TRBV4-3 and TRBJ2-1, with 10 nucleotides matching TRBD2. CDR1 is LGHNA and CDR2 is YSLEER in the germline V gene. V shed 2 bases, J shed 3 bases, and the junction held 4 bases outside the gene matches. The CDR3 runs to 16 residues. CDR3 sequence (DNA): TGCGCCAGCAGCCAAATAGCGGGAGGAGGCTACAATGAGCAGTTCTTC. It is translated as CASSQIAGGGYNEQFF.

The V call is TRBV7-2, the J call TRBJ2-7, with 9 bases aligning to TRBD2. Per the germline V gene, CDR1 is SGHTA and CDR2 is FQGNSA. The CDR3 is 15 amino acids. J was trimmed by 3 bases and V by 1 base; bases with no gene match: 4. The CDR3 DNA sequence: TGTGCCAGCAGCTTAGAGGCGGGAGGGTACTACGAGCAGTACTTC. It codes for CASSLEAGGYYEQYF.

J is TRBJ2-7 and V is TRBV5-4, with a weak D call TRBD1 (5 bases). Trimming stripped 3 bases from V and 6 bases from J, with 13 bases between. From germline, CDR1 is SGHNT and CDR2 YYREEE (reference sequence). CDR3 length: 13 amino acids. CDR3 DNA sequence: TGTGCCAGCAGCTCCTGGGGCAGGGCCGAGCAGTACTTC. This sequence encodes CASSSWGRAEQYF.

The V and J genes are TRBV27 and TRBJ1-2; no clear D. Germline CDR1 MNHEY, CDR2 SMNVEV (reference sequence). The CDR3 covers 9 residues. Trimming stripped 9 bases from V and 5 bases from J, with 4 bases between. The DNA for the CDR3 is TGTGCCAGTTCGTATGGCTACACCTTC. Amino acid sequence: CASSYGYTF.

CDR3 protein: CAISESNTGFNYGYTF. For the CDR3, the DNA is TGTGCCATCAGTGAGTCGAACACAGGATTTAACTATGGCTACACCTTC. The chain recombines TRBV10-3 with TRBJ1-2; TRBD1 is a possible D gene (5 bases). The V gene's germline CDR1 is ENHRY and CDR2 SYGVKD. This CDR3 region has 16 residues. Trimming removed 0 bases at V and 1 base at J, with 12 bases between.

The chain uses TRBV5-1 and TRBJ1-6; 7 nucleotides agree with TRBD1. CDR3 length: 14 residues. CDR1 and CDR2 (germline): SGHRS, YFSETQ. V gave up 5 bases and J gave up 7 bases; unmatched junction bases: 6. DNA of the CDR3: TGCGCCAGCAGAACAACAGGGGAGAATTCACCCCTCCACTTT. As protein: CASRTTGENSPLHF.

This clone was observed a few times. The chain is built from TRBV7-2 and TRBJ2-7, with 7 bases aligning to TRBD1. Trimming took 6 bases from V and 5 from J; bases not matched to a gene: 13. Germline-derived CDR1 and CDR2 are SGHTA and FQGNSA. This CDR3 has 15 residues. In DNA, the CDR3 is TGTGCCAGCAGACCGGACAGGCCGTCTCTCCACGAGCAGTACTTC. It translates to CASRPDRPSLHEQYF.

This chain uses TRBV7-9 with TRBJ2-7; the D is unclear. The CDR3 extends over 12 amino acids. CDR1 and CDR2 from the germline V gene are SEHNR and FQNEAQ (reference sequence). Deletions cut 5 bases from V and 0 bases from J, with 5 bases between. The DNA of the CDR3 is TGTGCCAGCAGCCCCGGCTCCTACGAGCAGTACTTC. It codes for CASSPGSYEQYF.

The chain employs TRBV11-3 and TRBJ2-7; D possibly corresponds to TRBD2 (5 bases). Germline V gives CDR1 SGHNT, CDR2 YENEEA. The CDR3 loop spans 13 amino acids. Trimming shortened V by 5 bases and J by 0 bases, and 8 bases separated the two germline ends. The CDR3 sequence: CASSGGGSYEQYF. As DNA, the CDR3 is TGTGCCAGCAGCGGTGGAGGCTCCTACGAGCAGTACTTC.

The chain carries TRBV2 and TRBJ1-2, with 10 positions matching TRBD1. CDR1 and CDR2 (germline): SNHLY, FYNNEI. The CDR3 is made up of 14 amino acids. J gave up 8 bases and V 3 bases, and 6 bases lay outside the gene matches. CDR3 amino acids: CASSDWDRGYGYTF. CDR3 DNA: TGTGCCAGCAGTGATTGGGACAGGGGATACGGCTACACCTTC.

The rearrangement links TRBV7-2 to TRBJ2-5, with TRBD2 matching 7 bases. Germline V gene sequence: CDR1 SGHTA, CDR2 FQGNSA. V shed 1 base, J shed 7 bases, and the junction held 12 bases outside the gene matches. CDR3 size: 16 residues. CDR3 sequence reads: CASSLGGGRAVGTQYF. In DNA form, the CDR3 reads TGTGCCAGCAGCTTAGGGGGGGGGAGGGCCGTCGGGACCCAGTACTTC. Full variable domain (missing parts from reference TRBV7-2 and TRBJ2-5): GAGVSQSPSNKVTEKGKDVELRCDPISGHTALYWYRQSLGQGLEFLIYFQGNSAPDKSGLPSDRFSAERTGGSVSTLTIQRTQQEDSAVYLCASSLGGGRAVGTQYFGPGTRLLVL.

This clone has just a few counts. The chain couples TRBV9 to TRBJ2-1, with a weak D call TRBD2 (5 bases). CDR1 and CDR2 (germline): SGDLS, YYNGEE. The CDR3 totals 14 residues. V was pared by 0 bases and J by 6 bases, with 10 bases between. The CDR3 coding sequence is TGTGCCAGCAGCGTAGTTACGGGAAGCAATGAGCAGTTCTTC. Residues: CASSVVTGSNEQFF.